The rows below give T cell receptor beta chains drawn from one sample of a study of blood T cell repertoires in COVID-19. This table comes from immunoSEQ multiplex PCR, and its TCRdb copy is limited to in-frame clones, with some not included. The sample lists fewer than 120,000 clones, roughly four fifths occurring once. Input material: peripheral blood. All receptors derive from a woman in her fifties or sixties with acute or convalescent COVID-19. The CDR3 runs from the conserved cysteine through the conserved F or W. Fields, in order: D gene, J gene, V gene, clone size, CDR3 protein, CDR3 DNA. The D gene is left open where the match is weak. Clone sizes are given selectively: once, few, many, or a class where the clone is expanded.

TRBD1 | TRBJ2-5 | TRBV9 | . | CASSIDRVGAETQYF | TGTGCCAGCAGTATAGACAGGGTTGGGGCAGAGACCCAGTACTTC
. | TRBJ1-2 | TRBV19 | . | CASTPGRDYGYTF | TGTGCCAGTACCCCCGGCAGGGACTATGGCTACACCTTC
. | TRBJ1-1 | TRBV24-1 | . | CATSERALGGAFF | TGTGCCACCAGTGAACGGGCCCTGGGGGGAGCTTTCTTT
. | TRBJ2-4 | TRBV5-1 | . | CASTDMGIQYF | TGCGCCAGCACGGACATGGGCATTCAGTACTTC
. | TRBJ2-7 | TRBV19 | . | CASSIGGTYEQYF | TGTGCCAGTAGTATTGGAGGGACCTACGAGCAGTACTTC
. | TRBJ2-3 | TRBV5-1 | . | CASSVDGSTDTQYF | TGCGCCAGCAGCGTGGACGGTAGCACAGATACGCAGTATTTT
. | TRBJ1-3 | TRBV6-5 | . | CASVKGDTGNTIYF | TGTGCCAGCGTTAAGGGGGACACTGGAAACACCATATATTTT
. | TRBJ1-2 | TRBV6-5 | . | CASSLDYTSPGYTF | TGTGCCAGCAGTCTGGACTACACCTCACCCGGCTACACCTTC
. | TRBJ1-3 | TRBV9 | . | CASSNTGEVGNTIYF | TGTGCCAGCAGTAATACGGGAGAAGTTGGAAACACCATATATTTT
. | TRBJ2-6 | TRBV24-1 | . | CATSDSAFGANVLTF | TGTGCCACCAGTGATAGCGCTTTTGGGGCCAACGTCCTGACTTTC
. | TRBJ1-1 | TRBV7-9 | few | CASSLQGMSNTEAFF | TGTGCCAGCAGCCTACAGGGAATGAGTAACACTGAAGCTTTCTTT
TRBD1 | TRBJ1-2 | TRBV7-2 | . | CASSLGPGGWYGYTF | TGTGCCAGCAGCTTAGGCCCAGGGGGCTGGTATGGCTACACCTTC
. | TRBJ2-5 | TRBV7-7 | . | CASRPWGPQETQYF | TGTGCTAGCAGACCCTGGGGCCCCCAAGAGACCCAGTACTTC
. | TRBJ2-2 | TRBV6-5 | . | CASSQPSVGTGELFF | TGTGCCAGCAGTCAACCTAGCGTCGGCACCGGGGAGCTGTTTTTT
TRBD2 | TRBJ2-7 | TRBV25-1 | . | CASSALGGEGYEQYF | TGTGCCAGCAGTGCCCTGGGAGGGGAGGGCTACGAGCAGTACTTC
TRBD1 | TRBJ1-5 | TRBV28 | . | CASSFFTGGFEQPQHF | TGTGCCAGCAGTTTCTTCACAGGGGGGTTTGAGCAGCCCCAGCATTTT
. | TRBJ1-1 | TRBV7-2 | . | CASSLDRGPEAFF | TGTGCCAGCAGCTTAGATCGGGGTCCTGAAGCTTTCTTT
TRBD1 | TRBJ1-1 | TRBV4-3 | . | CASSRRTGFTEAFF | TGCGCCAGCAGCCGCAGGACAGGGTTCACTGAAGCTTTCTTT
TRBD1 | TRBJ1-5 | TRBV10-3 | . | CAISESSQGAANQPQHF | TGTGCCATCAGTGAGTCGAGCCAGGGGGCTGCCAATCAGCCCCAGCATTTT
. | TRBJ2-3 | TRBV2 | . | CAIHRDSGDTQYF | TGTGCCATCCACAGGGATAGTGGAGATACGCAGTATTTT
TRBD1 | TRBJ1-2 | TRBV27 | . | CASIGQDRVRGYTF | TGTGCCAGCATAGGGCAGGACAGGGTACGTGGCTACACCTTC
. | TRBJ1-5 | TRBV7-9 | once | CASSSPDQPQHF | TGTGCCAGCAGCTCCCCCGATCAGCCCCAGCATTTT
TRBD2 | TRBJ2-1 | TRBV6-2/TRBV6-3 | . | CASSRTSGGANEQFF | TGTGCCAGCAGCCGTACTAGCGGGGGGGCCAATGAGCAGTTCTTC
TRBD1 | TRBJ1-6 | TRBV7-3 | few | CASSFAGQGNSPLHF | TGTGCCAGCAGCTTTGCGGGACAGGGTAATTCACCCCTCCACTTT
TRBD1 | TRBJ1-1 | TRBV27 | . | CATHRGGNTEAFF | TGTGCCACCCACAGGGGGGGGAACACTGAAGCTTTCTTT
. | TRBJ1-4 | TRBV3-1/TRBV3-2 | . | CASSQRGWRELFF | TGTGCCAGCAGCCAACGAGGGTGGCGGGAACTGTTTTTT
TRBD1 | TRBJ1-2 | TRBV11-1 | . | CASSREDRVEYTF | TGTGCCAGCAGCCGAGAGGACAGGGTGGAGTACACCTTC
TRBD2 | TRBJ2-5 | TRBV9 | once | CASSVGSGGGNQETQYF | TGTGCCAGCAGCGTAGGATCTGGCGGGGGGAACCAAGAGACCCAGTACTTC
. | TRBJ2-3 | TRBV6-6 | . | CASSSGLMLGDTQYF | TGTGCCAGCAGCTCGGGACTCATGTTGGGCGATACGCAGTATTTT
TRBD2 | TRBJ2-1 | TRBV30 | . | CAFLRLAGTRNNEQFF | TGTGCCTTCCTCCGACTAGCGGGGACTCGGAACAATGAGCAGTTCTTC
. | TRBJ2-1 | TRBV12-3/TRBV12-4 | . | CATGQPDEQFF | TGTGCCACAGGACAGCCCGATGAGCAGTTCTTC
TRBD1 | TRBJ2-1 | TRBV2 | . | CASKRQGNSYNEQFF | TGTGCCAGCAAGAGACAGGGGAACTCCTACAATGAGCAGTTCTTC
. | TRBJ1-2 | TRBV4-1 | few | CASSQDPLGGYGYTF | TGCGCCAGCAGCCAAGACCCCCTAGGCGGCTATGGCTACACCTTC
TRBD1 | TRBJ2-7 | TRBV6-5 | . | CASSYLGQGYEQYF | TGTGCCAGCAGTTACTTGGGACAGGGTTACGAGCAGTACTTC
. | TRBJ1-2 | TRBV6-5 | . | CASAQGYYGYTF | TGTGCCAGTGCACAGGGTTACTATGGCTACACCTTC
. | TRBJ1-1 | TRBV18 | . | CASSQTLQVNTEAFF | TGTGCCAGCTCCCAAACCTTACAGGTGAACACTGAAGCTTTCTTT
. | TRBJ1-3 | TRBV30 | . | CAWSVLGGAGNTIYF | TGTGCCTGGAGTGTTTTGGGGGGAGCTGGAAACACCATATATTTT
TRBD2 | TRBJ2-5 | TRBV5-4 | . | CASSFRGDSGETQYF | TGTGCCAGCAGCTTCCGGGGGGACTCAGGGGAGACCCAGTACTTC
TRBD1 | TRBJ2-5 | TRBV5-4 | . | CASSGTGGVETQYF | TGTGCCAGCAGCGGGACAGGGGGCGTGGAGACCCAGTACTTC
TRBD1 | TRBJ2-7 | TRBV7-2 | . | CASSSDRGPSYEQYF | TGTGCCAGCAGCTCAGACAGGGGGCCTTCCTACGAGCAGTACTTC
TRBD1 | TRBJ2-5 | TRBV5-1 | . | CASSLGQGSQETQYF | TGCGCCAGCAGCTTGGGACAGGGATCCCAAGAGACCCAGTACTTC
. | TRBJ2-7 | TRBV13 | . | CASSPQDRIYEQYF | TGTGCCAGCAGCCCCCAGGACAGAATTTACGAGCAGTACTTC
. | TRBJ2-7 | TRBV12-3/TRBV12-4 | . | CASSFRGSAEQYF | TGTGCCAGCAGTTTCCGTGGCAGTGCCGAGCAGTACTTC
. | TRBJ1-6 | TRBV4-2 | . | CASSQGGRYNSPLHF | TGTGCCAGCAGCCAGGGGGGTCGGTATAATTCACCCCTCCACTTT
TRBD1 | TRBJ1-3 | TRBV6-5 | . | CASSYGDRVGNTIYF | TGTGCCAGCAGTTACGGTGACAGGGTTGGAAACACCATATATTTT